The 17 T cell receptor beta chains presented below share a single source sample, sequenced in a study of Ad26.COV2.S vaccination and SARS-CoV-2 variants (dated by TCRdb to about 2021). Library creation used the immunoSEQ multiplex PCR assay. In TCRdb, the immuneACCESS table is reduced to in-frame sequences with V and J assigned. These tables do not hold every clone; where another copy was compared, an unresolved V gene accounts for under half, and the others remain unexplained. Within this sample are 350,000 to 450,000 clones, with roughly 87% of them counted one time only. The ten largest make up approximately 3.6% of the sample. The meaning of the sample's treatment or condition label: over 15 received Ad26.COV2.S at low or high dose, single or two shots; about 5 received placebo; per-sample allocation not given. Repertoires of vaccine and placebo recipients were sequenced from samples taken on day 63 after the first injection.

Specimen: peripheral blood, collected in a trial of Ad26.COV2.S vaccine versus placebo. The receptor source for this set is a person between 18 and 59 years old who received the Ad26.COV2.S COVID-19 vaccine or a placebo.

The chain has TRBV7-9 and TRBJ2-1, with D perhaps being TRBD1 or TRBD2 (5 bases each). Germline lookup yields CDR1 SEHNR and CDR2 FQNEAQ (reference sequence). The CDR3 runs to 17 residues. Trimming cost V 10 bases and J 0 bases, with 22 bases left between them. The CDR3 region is CATTGTVSLTSYNEQFF. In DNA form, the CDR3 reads TGTGCCACCACGGGGACGGTTTCTCTCACCTCCTACAATGAGCAGTTCTTC.

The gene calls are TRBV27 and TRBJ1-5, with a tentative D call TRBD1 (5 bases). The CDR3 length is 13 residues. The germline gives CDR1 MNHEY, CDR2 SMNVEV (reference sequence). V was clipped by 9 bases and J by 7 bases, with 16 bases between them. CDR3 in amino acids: CASMGGVGQPQHF. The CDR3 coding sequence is TGTGCCAGTATGGGGGGAGTAGGCCAGCCCCAGCATTTT.

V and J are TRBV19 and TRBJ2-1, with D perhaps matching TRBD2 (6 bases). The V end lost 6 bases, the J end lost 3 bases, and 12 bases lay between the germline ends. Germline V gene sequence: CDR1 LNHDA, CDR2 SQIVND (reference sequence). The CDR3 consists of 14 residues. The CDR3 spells CASRRDSVYNEQFF. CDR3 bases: TGTGCCAGTAGGCGGGACTCTGTCTACAATGAGCAGTTCTTC.

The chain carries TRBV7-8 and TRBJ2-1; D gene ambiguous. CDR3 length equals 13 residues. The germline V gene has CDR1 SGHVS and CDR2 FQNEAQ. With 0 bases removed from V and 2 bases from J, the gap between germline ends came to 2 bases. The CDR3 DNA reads TGTGCCAGCAGCTTAGCTCCCTACAATGAGCAGTTCTTC. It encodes CASSLAPYNEQFF.

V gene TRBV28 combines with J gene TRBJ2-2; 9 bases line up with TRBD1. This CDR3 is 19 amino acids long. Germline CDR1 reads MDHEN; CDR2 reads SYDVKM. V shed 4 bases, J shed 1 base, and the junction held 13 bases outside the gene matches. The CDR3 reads CASSSPHPGQGRNTGELFF. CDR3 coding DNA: TGTGCCAGCAGTTCGCCCCATCCCGGACAGGGGAGGAACACCGGGGAGCTGTTTTTT.

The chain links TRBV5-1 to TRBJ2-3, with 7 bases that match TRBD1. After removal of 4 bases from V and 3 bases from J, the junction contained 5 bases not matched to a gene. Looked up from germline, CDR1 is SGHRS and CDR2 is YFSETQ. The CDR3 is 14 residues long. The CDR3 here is CASSPEGATDTQYF. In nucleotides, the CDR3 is TGCGCCAGCAGCCCCGAGGGGGCGACAGATACGCAGTATTTT.

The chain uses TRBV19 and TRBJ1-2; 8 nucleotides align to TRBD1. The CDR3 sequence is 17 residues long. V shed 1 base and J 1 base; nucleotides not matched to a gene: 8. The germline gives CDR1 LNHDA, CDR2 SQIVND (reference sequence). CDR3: CASSIVPDRGYNYGYTF. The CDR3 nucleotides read TGTGCCAGTAGTATAGTCCCCGACAGGGGATATAACTATGGCTACACCTTC. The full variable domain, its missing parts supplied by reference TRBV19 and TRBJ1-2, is DGGITQSPKYLFRKEGQNVTLSCEQNLNHDAMYWYRQDPGQGLRLIYYSQIVNDFQKGDIAEGYSVSREKKESFPLTVTSAQKNPTAFYLCASSIVPDRGYNYGYTFGSGTRLTVV.

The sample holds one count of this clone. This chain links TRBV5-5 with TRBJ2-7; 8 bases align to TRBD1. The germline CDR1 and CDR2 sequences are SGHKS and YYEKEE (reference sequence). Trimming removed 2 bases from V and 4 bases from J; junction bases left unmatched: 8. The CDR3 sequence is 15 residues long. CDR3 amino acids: CASSFSGGSSYEQYF. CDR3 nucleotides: TGTGCCAGCAGCTTCTCAGGGGGCTCTTCATACGAGCAGTACTTC.

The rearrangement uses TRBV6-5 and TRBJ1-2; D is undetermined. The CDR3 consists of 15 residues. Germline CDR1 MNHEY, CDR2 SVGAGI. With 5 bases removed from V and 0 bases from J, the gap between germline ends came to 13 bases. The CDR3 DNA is TGTGCCAGCAGTCTCCAAGGGTCCGCTAACTATGGCTACACCTTC. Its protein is CASSLQGSANYGYTF.

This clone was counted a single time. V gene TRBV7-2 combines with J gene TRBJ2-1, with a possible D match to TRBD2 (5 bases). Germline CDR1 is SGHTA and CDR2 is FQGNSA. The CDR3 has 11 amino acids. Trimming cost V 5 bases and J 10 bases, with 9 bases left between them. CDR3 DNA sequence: TGTGCCAGCAGCGGTAGAGGGGAGCAGTTCTTC. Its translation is CASSGRGEQFF.

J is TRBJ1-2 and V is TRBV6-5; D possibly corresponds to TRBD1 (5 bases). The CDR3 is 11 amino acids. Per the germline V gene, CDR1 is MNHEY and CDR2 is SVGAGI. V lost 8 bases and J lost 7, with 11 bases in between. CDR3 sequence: CASGGTLGYTF. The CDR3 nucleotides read TGTGCCAGCGGGGGAACCCTTGGCTACACCTTC.

The CDR3 protein is CAWSTSSGLNQPQHF. The CDR3 nucleotides are TGTGCCTGGTCCACATCGTCAGGGCTCAATCAGCCCCAGCATTTT. The V gene is TRBV30, the J gene TRBJ1-5; tentative D call: TRBD1 (5 bases). The CDR3 covers 15 residues. V was trimmed by 5 bases and J by 3 bases, leaving 17 bases between them. CDR1 and CDR2 (germline): GTSNPN, SVGIG (reference sequence). Full variable domain (rest looked up from reference TRBV30 and TRBJ1-5): SQTIHQWPATLVQPVGSPLSLECTVEGTSNPNLYWYRQAAGRGLQLLFYSVGIGQISSEVPQNLSASRPQDRQFILSSKKLLLSDSGFYLCAWSTSSGLNQPQHFGDGTRLSIL.

The DNA of the CDR3 is TGTGCCAGCAGTAATCCATCGGAAACCCTCCACTTT. Translation: CASSNPSETLHF. The chain is built from TRBV6-6 and TRBJ1-6; no reliable D call. Germline V CDR1 and CDR2: MNHNY, SVGAGI (reference sequence). The ends were cut back, 5 bases at V and 14 bases at J, with 13 bases in the middle. The CDR3 consists of 12 residues.

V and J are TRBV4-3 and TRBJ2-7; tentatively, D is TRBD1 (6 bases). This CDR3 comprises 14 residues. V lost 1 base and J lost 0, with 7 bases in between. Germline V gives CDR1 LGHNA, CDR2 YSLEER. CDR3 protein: CASSQGRGSYEQYF. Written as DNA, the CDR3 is TGCGCCAGCAGCCAAGGCAGGGGCTCCTACGAGCAGTACTTC.

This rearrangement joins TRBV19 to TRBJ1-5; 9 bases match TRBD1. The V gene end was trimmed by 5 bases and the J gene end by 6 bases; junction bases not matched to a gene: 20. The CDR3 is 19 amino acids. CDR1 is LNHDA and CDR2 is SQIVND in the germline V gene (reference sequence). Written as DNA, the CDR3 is TGTGCCAGTAGTGCCACTCACTTGAACAGGGGGCGGATTGTTCAGCCCCAGCATTTT. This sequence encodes CASSATHLNRGRIVQPQHF.

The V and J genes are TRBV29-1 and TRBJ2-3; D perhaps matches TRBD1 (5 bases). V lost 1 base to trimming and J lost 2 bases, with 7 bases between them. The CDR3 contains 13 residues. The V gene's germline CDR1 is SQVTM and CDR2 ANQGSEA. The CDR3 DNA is TGCAGCGTTGAAGGACAGTACACAGATACGCAGTATTTT. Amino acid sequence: CSVEGQYTDTQYF.

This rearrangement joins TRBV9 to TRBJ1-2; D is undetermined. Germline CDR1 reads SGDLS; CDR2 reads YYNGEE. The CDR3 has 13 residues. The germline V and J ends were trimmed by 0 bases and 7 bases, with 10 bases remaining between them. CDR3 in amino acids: CASSVEEGTGYTF. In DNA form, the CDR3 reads TGTGCCAGCAGCGTAGAGGAGGGAACTGGCTACACCTTC.